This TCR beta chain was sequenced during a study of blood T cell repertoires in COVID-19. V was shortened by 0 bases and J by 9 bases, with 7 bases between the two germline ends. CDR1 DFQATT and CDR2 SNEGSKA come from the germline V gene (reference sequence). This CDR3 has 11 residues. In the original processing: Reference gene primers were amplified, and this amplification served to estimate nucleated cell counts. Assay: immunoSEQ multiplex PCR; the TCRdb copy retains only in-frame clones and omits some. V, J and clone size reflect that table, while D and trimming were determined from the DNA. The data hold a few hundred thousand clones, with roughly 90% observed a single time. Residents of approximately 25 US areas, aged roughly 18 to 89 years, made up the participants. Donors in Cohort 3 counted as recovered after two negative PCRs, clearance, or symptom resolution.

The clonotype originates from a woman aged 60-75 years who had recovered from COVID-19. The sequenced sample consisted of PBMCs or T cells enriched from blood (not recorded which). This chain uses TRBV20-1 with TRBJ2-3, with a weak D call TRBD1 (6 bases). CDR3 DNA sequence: TGCAGTGCTAGAGACAGGGGAACGCAGTATTTT. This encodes CSARDRGTQYF.